Shown below are 28 T cell receptor beta chains from a single sample sequenced in a study of identifying expanded T cells in peripheral blood (dated by TCRdb to about 2019). The library was obtained by the immunoSEQ multiplex PCR assay. Sourced from immuneACCESS, this table was stored by TCRdb with only in-frame sequences that have V and J called. A share of the clones is absent; for the studies checked, an unresolved V gene accounts for under half, and the remainder has no known explanation. A total of 75,000 to 90,000 clones appear in this sample, approximately 85% of them only once. The top ten clones comprise about 17% of the sample. Sequencing was done on a sample of blood. These receptors originate from a person aged 18 to 75 in good health.

The sample holds a few counts of this clone. The chain links TRBV5-1 to TRBJ2-5, with 7 bases lining up with TRBD1. Per germline, CDR1 SGHRS and CDR2 YFSETQ. The CDR3 totals 16 residues. After removal of 0 bases from V and 1 base from J, the junction contained 6 bases not matched to a gene. The CDR3, as DNA: TGCGCCAGCAGCTTGGGAGGGGGCAGGGTCCAAGAGACCCAGTACTTC. Its protein is CASSLGGGRVQETQYF.

The V gene is TRBV7-2, the J gene TRBJ2-1, with TRBD2 identical over 11 bases. Germline loops: CDR1 SGHTA, CDR2 FQGNSA. This CDR3 comprises 17 residues. The V gene end was trimmed by 3 bases and the J gene end by 5 bases; junction bases not matched to a gene: 9. This CDR3 is CASSFLIAGGPNNEQFF. The DNA of the CDR3 is TGTGCCAGCAGCTTTCTAATAGCGGGAGGGCCTAACAATGAGCAGTTCTTC.

This clone was recorded a few times. This chain uses TRBV18 with TRBJ2-3, with D possibly being TRBD2 (5 bases). Trimming shortened V by 2 bases and J by 2 bases, and 23 bases separated the two germline ends. The germline V gene encodes CDR1 KGHSH and CDR2 LQKENI. The CDR3 sequence is 19 residues long. The CDR3 is CASSPVLASGGQSTDTQYF. The CDR3 DNA is TGTGCCAGCTCACCAGTTCTTGCGAGCGGCGGGCAATCCACAGATACGCAGTATTTT.

The J gene is TRBJ2-1, the V gene TRBV11-2; D unresolved. The V gene's germline CDR1 is SGHAT and CDR2 FQNNGV. V lost 7 bases, J lost 0 bases, and 10 bases lay in between. The length of the CDR3 is 14 residues. The CDR3 reads CASTRVSSYNEQFF. CDR3 bases: TGTGCCAGCACCCGAGTTAGCTCCTACAATGAGCAGTTCTTC.

A single count supports this clone. The V call is TRBV28, the J call TRBJ1-2; no clear D. The germline V gene encodes CDR1 MDHEN and CDR2 SYDVKM. The germline V and J ends were trimmed by 7 bases and 4 bases, with 19 bases remaining between them. This CDR3 comprises 15 residues. CDR3 coding DNA: TGTGCCAGCAACCCCGGGGAGCGACGGATCTATGGCTACACCTTC. Translating gives CASNPGERRIYGYTF.

V gene TRBV25-1 combines with J gene TRBJ2-2; D gene ambiguous. Deletions cut 1 base from V and 4 bases from J, with 10 bases between. CDR3 length: 15 residues. Germline CDR1 is MGHDK and CDR2 is SYGVNS. The CDR3 here is CASSEFLGFTGELFF. Written as DNA, the CDR3 is TGTGCCAGCAGTGAATTTTTGGGATTCACCGGGGAGCTGTTTTTT.

The chain combines TRBV29-1 with TRBJ2-2; D is possibly TRBD1 (5 bases). This CDR3 region has 14 residues. V lost 6 bases and J lost 2, with 13 bases in between. Germline lookup yields CDR1 SQVTM and CDR2 ANQGSEA. The CDR3 sequence: CSVVGQGNTGELFF. The CDR3 bases are TGCAGCGTCGTCGGTCAGGGAAACACCGGGGAGCTGTTTTTT.

This clone was counted between two and nine times. This rearrangement joins TRBV5-5 to TRBJ2-7, with D possibly TRBD1 on 6 matching bases. V was cut by 4 bases and J by 4 bases, with 18 bases left in between. CDR1 is SGHKS, CDR2 YYEKEE, per germline (reference sequence). The CDR3 is 15 residues long. The chain's CDR3 is CASSVVPGQVYEQYF. The CDR3 region has the DNA TGTGCCAGCAGCGTCGTCCCGGGACAAGTTTACGAGCAGTACTTC.

This clone showed up just a few times. V usage is TRBV7-9 and J usage is TRBJ1-5, with a tentative D call TRBD1 (5 bases). From germline, CDR1 is SEHNR and CDR2 FQNEAQ (reference sequence). Trimming took off 8 bases at V and 7 bases at J, with 18 bases between the two ends. The CDR3 runs 14 residues. The CDR3 spells CASSNGGNGQPQHF. Here the CDR3 DNA reads TGTGCCAGCTCTAACGGGGGGAACGGGCAGCCCCAGCATTTT.

V is TRBV30 and J is TRBJ2-2; 7 nucleotides line up with TRBD2. The CDR3 sequence is 14 residues long. In germline, CDR1 is GTSNPN, CDR2 SVGIG (reference sequence). The junction had 3 bases not matched to a gene; V was cut back by 1 base and J by 4 bases. In nucleotides, the CDR3 is TGTGCCTGGAGTGGAGCGGGACCCACCGGGGAGCTGTTTTTT. Its translation is CAWSGAGPTGELFF.

The chain links TRBV6-5 to TRBJ1-3, with a tentative D call TRBD1 (6 bases). This CDR3 has 14 residues. Trimming pared 6 bases from V and 4 bases from J, leaving 13 bases between. Germline V gives CDR1 MNHEY, CDR2 SVGAGI. CDR3 DNA: TGTGCCAGCAGACCCGGGACAATCGGAAACACCATATATTTT. Protein: CASRPGTIGNTIYF.

Comments on this clone: Other DNA sequences of this sample code for an identical CDR3. This chain links TRBV28 with TRBJ2-7; D not certain. With 6 bases removed from V and 2 bases from J, the gap between germline ends came to 11 bases. Germline V gives CDR1 MDHEN, CDR2 SYDVKM. This CDR3 has 13 amino acids. CDR3 DNA sequence: TGTGCCAGCAGGCCTGACGGCCCCTACGAGCAGTACTTC. As protein: CASRPDGPYEQYF.

The chain employs TRBV7-2 and TRBJ1-1; D is perhaps TRBD1 (6 bases). The CDR3 spans 12 residues. CDR1 and CDR2 (germline): SGHTA, FQGNSA. Trimming removed 5 bases from V and 9 bases from J, with 13 bases in between. CDR3 protein: CASSPGQNQAFF. CDR3 nucleotides: TGTGCCAGCAGCCCCGGACAGAATCAAGCTTTCTTT.

In this sample, this clone turned up once. This rearrangement joins TRBV28 to TRBJ1-3; TRBD1 might be the D (6 bases). Trimming pared 6 bases from V and 0 bases from J, leaving 12 bases between. The CDR3 length is 15 residues. In germline, CDR1 is MDHEN, CDR2 SYDVKM. In DNA, the CDR3 is TGTGCCAGCAGACCAATACAGGGCTCTGGAAACACCATATATTTT. This translates into CASRPIQGSGNTIYF.

This clone turned up a few times. CDR3 bases: TGTGCCAGCAGTTTACGGATAGGAGTCGGAACCTACGAGCAGTACTTC. Its translation: CASSLRIGVGTYEQYF. The chain joins TRBV27 to TRBJ2-7; D is uncertain. This CDR3 comprises 16 residues. V shed 2 bases and J shed 2 bases, with 16 bases lying between them. The V gene's germline CDR1 is MNHEY and CDR2 SMNVEV (reference sequence).

A few counts support this clone. V is TRBV5-1 and J is TRBJ1-5; D possibly corresponds to TRBD1 (6 bases). Trimming stripped 1 base from V and 0 bases from J, with 17 bases between. Germline V gives CDR1 SGHRS, CDR2 YFSETQ. This CDR3 spans 18 amino acids. Here the CDR3 DNA reads TGCGCCAGCAGCTTGTCAGGGGCTAAGGGATATAGCAATCAGCCCCAGCATTTT. This gives the protein CASSLSGAKGYSNQPQHF.

V usage is TRBV4-1 and J usage is TRBJ1-4, with D perhaps matching TRBD1 (5 bases). The CDR3 spans 15 residues. The germline V gene has CDR1 MGHRA and CDR2 YSYEKL. The ends were cut back, 2 bases at V and 5 bases at J, with 12 bases in the middle. The CDR3: CASSQPGTRNEKLFF. The CDR3 DNA follows: TGCGCCAGCAGCCAACCAGGGACCCGGAATGAAAAACTGTTTTTT.

The rearrangement joins TRBV6-6 to TRBJ2-3; D gene ambiguous. CDR3 length: 14 residues. Germline-derived CDR1 and CDR2 are MNHNY and SVGAGI (reference sequence). V shed 0 bases and J shed 0 bases, with 4 bases lying between them. CDR3: CASSYSSSTDTQYF. CDR3 nucleotides: TGTGCCAGCAGTTACTCTTCTAGCACAGATACGCAGTATTTT.

V and J are TRBV5-1 and TRBJ2-1; 8 bases map to TRBD2. Germline V gives CDR1 SGHRS, CDR2 YFSETQ. The ends lost 5 bases at V and 5 bases at J; junction bases unmatched: 6. The CDR3 is 14 amino acids. In nucleotides, the CDR3 is TGCGCCAGCAGAATGTCGGGAGGGGACAATGAGCAGTTCTTC. This translates into CASRMSGGDNEQFF.

The chain recombines TRBV7-6 with TRBJ1-5; no reliable D call. The CDR3 totals 14 residues. The germline V and J ends were trimmed by 5 bases and 6 bases, with 14 bases remaining between them. Germline assignment: CDR1 SGHVS and CDR2 FNYEAQ. CDR3 DNA: TGTGCCAGCAGCCAAACCCCGGCGGGTCAGCCCCAGCATTTT. Its protein is CASSQTPAGQPQHF.

The gene calls are TRBV7-3 and TRBJ2-1; TRBD1 matches at 7 bases. Germline values: CDR1 SGHTA, CDR2 FQGTGA. J was trimmed by 2 bases and V by 5 bases; bases with no gene match: 6. This CDR3 spans 15 amino acids. As DNA, the CDR3 is TGTGCCAGCAGCATCCGGGACAGCCCCTACAATGAGCAGTTCTTC. Amino acids: CASSIRDSPYNEQFF.

The chain couples TRBV4-3 to TRBJ2-7; D is uncertain. Trimming took off 3 bases at V and 7 bases at J, with 13 bases between the two ends. CDR1 is LGHNA and CDR2 is YSLEER in the germline V gene. This CDR3 comprises 13 residues. CDR3 loop: CASSQELAQEQYF. As DNA, the CDR3 is TGCGCCAGCAGCCAGGAACTGGCACAGGAGCAGTACTTC.

The chain couples TRBV5-8 to TRBJ1-5; no clear D. Germline loops: CDR1 SGHTS, CDR2 YDEGEE. V was pared by 1 base and J by 0 bases, with 5 bases between. CDR3 length: 14 residues. CDR3 bases: TGTGCCAGCAGCTTGTTTCATAGCAATCAGCCCCAGCATTTT. This translates into CASSLFHSNQPQHF.

This rearrangement joins TRBV28 to TRBJ2-1; either TRBD1 or TRBD2 may fit D (7 bases each). Germline lookup yields CDR1 MDHEN and CDR2 SYDVKM. The CDR3 totals 18 residues. V lost 5 bases and J lost 4, with 24 bases in between. The chain's CDR3 is CASSMREGGTAEYNEQFF. The CDR3 nucleotides read TGTGCCAGCAGTATGAGGGAGGGCGGGACAGCCGAGTACAATGAGCAGTTCTTC. Filled out from reference TRBV28 and TRBJ2-1, the complete variable domain reads DVKVTQSSRYLVKRTGEKVFLECVQDMDHENMFWYRQDPGLGLRLIYFSYDVKMKEKGDIPEGYSVSREKKERFSLILESASTNQTSMYLCASSMREGGTAEYNEQFFGPGTRLTVL.

The chain joins TRBV20-1 to TRBJ2-5; D gene ambiguous. V was cut by 7 bases and J by 3 bases, with 9 bases left in between. The V gene's germline CDR1 is DFQATT and CDR2 SNEGSKA (reference sequence). This CDR3 region has 11 residues. The CDR3 here is CSESREETQYF. The CDR3, as DNA: TGCAGTGAATCCAGAGAAGAGACCCAGTACTTC.

This chain uses TRBV28 with TRBJ2-1; D unclear. CDR3 length: 17 amino acids. The germline V gene has CDR1 MDHEN and CDR2 SYDVKM. The V end lost 6 bases, the J end lost 4 bases, and 22 bases lay between the germline ends. The CDR3 nucleotides are TGTGCCAGCAGCCGCCTGGAGCTCTCCGGTGGGTACAATGAGCAGTTCTTC. It encodes CASSRLELSGGYNEQFF.

V gene TRBV14 combines with J gene TRBJ2-2; no clear D gene. The V gene's germline CDR1 is SGHDN and CDR2 FVKESK. V lost 0 bases and J 6 bases, leaving 11 bases between the germline ends. The CDR3 runs to 15 residues. Here the CDR3 DNA reads TGTGCCAGCAGCCAAGATGTCGGAACGGCCGGGGAGCTGTTTTTT. Residues: CASSQDVGTAGELFF.

J is TRBJ2-4 and V is TRBV7-2, with D maybe TRBD2 (5 bases). With 5 bases removed from V and 2 bases from J, the gap between germline ends came to 19 bases. Germline CDR1 and CDR2: SGHTA and FQGNSA. The CDR3 runs 17 residues. CDR3 in DNA: TGTGCCAGCAGCCCCCGGACCCTAAGAGGGTCCAAAAACATTCAGTACTTC. It translates to CASSPRTLRGSKNIQYF.